The 10 T cell receptor beta chains in this list originate from one sample, sequenced in a study of regulatory T cells in long-lasting Graves disease. Combining iRepertoire HTBI primers with Arm-PCR of CDR3 regions, the authors built TCR beta libraries. TCRdb ran MiXCR on the multiplex PCR reads and lists one entry per CDR3 protein. The profile shows under 500,000 distinct CDR3 sequences, less than 20% of them singletons. The time point denotes: newly diagnosed GD, antithyroid drugs for less than 3 months. Preparation of the TCR library used RNA extracted from PBMCs. This same sample was also part of a study on T cells in Graves' hyperthyroidism and ophthalmopathy.

Sequencing used peripheral blood mononuclear cells (PBMCs), obtained at new diagnosis, from a patient treated with antithyroid drugs. These receptor sequences come from a woman aged 25 to 39 with Graves disease.

This clonotype occurred many times. The CDR3 reads CATSAGGGAYNEQFF. For the CDR3, the DNA is TGTGCCACCAGTGCGGGAGGAGGTGCCTACAATGAGCAGTTCTTC. The V call is TRBV24-1, the J call TRBJ2-1, with 7 bases that match TRBD2. The V and J ends lost 5 bases and 2 bases, in that order; junction bases with no gene match: 5. The CDR3 is made up of 15 amino acids. CDR1 and CDR2 (germline): KGHDR, SFDVKD.

The V gene is TRBV29-1, the J gene TRBJ2-1; 13 bases map to TRBD2. J gave up 1 base and V 6 bases, and 3 bases lay outside the gene matches. CDR3 length: 15 residues. Germline V gene sequence: CDR1 SQVTM, CDR2 ANQGSEA. CDR3 residues: CSVRTSGSSYNEQFF. The DNA of the CDR3 is TGCAGCGTCCGGACTAGCGGGAGTTCCTACAATGAGCAGTTCTTC.

This clonotype was counted ten times or more. The chain carries TRBV12-3 or TRBV12-4 and TRBJ2-7; D perhaps matches TRBD1 (6 bases). The CDR3 runs 15 residues. V gave up 4 bases and J gave up 2 bases, with 15 bases separating them. CDR3: CASSYDRLTTYEQYF. CDR3 nucleotides: TGTGCCAGCAGTTATGACAGGCTGACTACCTACGAGCAGTACTTC.

Concerning this clonotype: A far larger clone is one nucleotide away, so this likely arose from a read error. This chain joins TRBV13 and TRBJ2-7; 7 bases agree with TRBD2. Trimming cost V 5 bases and J 7 bases; bases outside gene matches: 17. The CDR3 is 16 residues long. Germline V gene sequence: CDR1 PRHDT, CDR2 FYEKMQ (reference sequence). CDR3 sequence (DNA): TGTGCCAGCAGCGCCACTAGCGCGTTGACCTACAATGAGCAGTACTTC. Its protein product is CASSATSALTYNEQYF.

In its sample, this clonotype was seen a few times. The chain uses TRBV7-9 and TRBJ1-1; D unclear. This CDR3 comprises 17 residues. Per the germline V gene, CDR1 is SEHNR and CDR2 is FQNEAQ (reference sequence). The V gene lost 0 bases and the J gene lost 1 base, with 15 bases spanning the gap. CDR3 sequence reads: CASSLARTDITNTEAFF. CDR3 coding DNA: TGTGCCAGCAGCTTAGCCCGGACCGATATTACGAACACTGAAGCTTTCTTT.

This clonotype showed up many times. The V call is TRBV5-4, the J call TRBJ2-7, with TRBD1 matching over 9 bases. The junction had 10 bases not matched to a gene; V was cut back by 5 bases and J by 7 bases. The CDR3 covers 14 residues. Germline CDR1 is SGHNT and CDR2 is YYREEE (reference sequence). The chain's CDR3 is CASRAGTGSGEQYF. DNA for the CDR3: TGTGCCAGCAGGGCCGGGACAGGGTCCGGGGAGCAGTACTTC.

This clonotype was counted many times. The rearrangement links TRBV7-2 to TRBJ2-2; D might be TRBD2 (5 bases). The V and J ends lost 7 bases and 5 bases respectively, with 17 bases between them. Germline V CDR1 and CDR2: SGHTA, FQGNSA. There are 15 residues in the CDR3. The CDR3, as DNA: TGTGCCAGCACTCGTCAGAGCGGTACAACCGGGGAGCTGTTTTTT. It is translated as CASTRQSGTTGELFF.

This clonotype has a handful of counts. The likely explanation is a read error, given a far larger clone one base away. CDR3 nucleotide sequence: TGTGCCAGCAGTTTTCTCGGACAGTACGAGCAGTTCTTC. Its translation: CASSFLGQYEQFF. The genes are TRBV27 and TRBJ2-1, with D perhaps matching TRBD1 (6 bases). Trimming left V 3 bases short and J 10 bases short, with 13 bases between. Germline loops: CDR1 MNHEY, CDR2 SMNVEV (reference sequence). The CDR3 covers 13 residues.

The sample holds many counts of this clonotype. This chain joins TRBV6-2 or TRBV6-3 and TRBJ1-1, with D possibly matching TRBD1 (6 bases). V lost 2 bases and J lost 7, with 14 bases in between. CDR1 is MNHEY, CDR2 SVGEGT, per germline. The CDR3 has 14 amino acids. The CDR3, as DNA: TGTGCCAGCAGTTACCTTACGGGGGCGGATGAAGCTTTCTTT. It specifies CASSYLTGADEAFF.

Ten or more counts support this clonotype. The chain couples TRBV20-1 to TRBJ2-5, with D maybe TRBD2 (5 bases). Germline V CDR1 and CDR2: DFQATT, SNEGSKA (reference sequence). The germline V and J ends were trimmed by 6 bases and 5 bases, with 19 bases remaining between them. CDR3 length equals 14 residues. The CDR3 coding sequence is TGCAGTGCCAAGGAGGAACTAGGCTGGGAGACCCAGTACTTC. Protein product: CSAKEELGWETQYF.